The 25 T cell receptor beta chains given below trace back to one sample, sequenced in a study of early T cells in non-severe SARS-CoV-2 infection. Using its own MiXCR run on the 5' RACE reads, TCRdb lists one record per CDR3 protein. The sample holds tens of thousands of distinct CDR3 sequences; around 7% are singletons and the top ten take approximately 4%. The sample consisted of whole blood. Receptor source: an adult who was a healthcare worker with PCR-confirmed SARS-CoV-2 infection or an uninfected control (not recorded which).

The chain combines TRBV5-1 with TRBJ2-7; TRBD2 agrees at 13 bases. The V gene's germline CDR1 is SGHRS and CDR2 YFSETQ. J gave up 6 bases and V 6 bases, and 15 bases lay outside the gene matches. The CDR3 has 17 amino acids. The CDR3 is CASTPGRTSGSFGEQYF. The CDR3, as DNA: TGCGCCAGCACCCCGGGAAGGACTAGCGGGAGTTTCGGCGAGCAGTACTTC.

This clonotype was seen at least ten times. The chain links TRBV10-3 to TRBJ2-3, with D hard to call. Germline V lookup: CDR1 ENHRY, CDR2 SYGVKD. V was shortened by 3 bases and J by 4 bases, with 11 bases between the two germline ends. The CDR3 sequence is 14 residues long. The CDR3 region is CAISERVGADTQYF. The CDR3 coding sequence is TGTGCCATCAGTGAACGGGTTGGGGCAGATACGCAGTATTTT.

As to this clonotype: This may arise from a read error, as a much more abundant clone is one base away. The chain joins TRBV20-1 to TRBJ2-7; no firm D call. V lost 2 bases to trimming and J lost 5 bases, with 7 bases between them. Germline CDR1 DFQATT, CDR2 SNEGSKA (reference sequence). This CDR3 is 11 amino acids long. The DNA of the CDR3 is TGCAGTGCTAGACTAGTCCACGAGCAGTACTTC. Translating gives CSARLVHEQYF.

This clonotype showed up just a few times. The V call is TRBV5-1, the J call TRBJ2-3; 7 bases align to TRBD1. Trimming cost V 2 bases and J 1 base; bases outside gene matches: 10. Germline V gene data show CDR1 as SGHRS and CDR2 as YFSETQ. The CDR3 loop spans 17 amino acids. The CDR3 loop is CASSLGLDRAGTDTQYF. CDR3 bases: TGCGCCAGCAGCTTAGGCCTCGACAGGGCTGGCACAGATACGCAGTATTTT. The whole variable domain, remainder taken from reference TRBV5-1 and TRBJ2-3, is KAGVTQTPRYLIKTRGQQVTLSCSPISGHRSVSWYQQTPGQGLQFLFEYFSETQRNKGNFPGRFSGRQFSNSRSEMNVSTLELGDSALYLCASSLGLDRAGTDTQYFGPGTRLTVL.

In its sample, this clonotype was seen many times. V and J are TRBV9 and TRBJ2-1; the D gene is possibly TRBD2 (7 bases). The CDR3 has 13 residues. Looked up from germline, CDR1 is SGDLS and CDR2 is YYNGEE. V shed 4 bases and J shed 10 bases, with 15 bases lying between them. CDR3 residues: CASSPEGGGEQFF. Written as DNA, the CDR3 is TGTGCCAGCAGCCCGGAAGGGGGGGGCGAGCAGTTCTTC.

Ten or more counts support this clonotype. The chain is built from TRBV14 and TRBJ2-7, with D possibly matching TRBD1 (5 bases). Trimming took 4 bases from V and 3 from J, leaving 10 bases between them. In germline, CDR1 is SGHDN, CDR2 FVKESK. The CDR3 runs 13 residues. CDR3 DNA: TGTGCCAGCAGCCGATTAGACAGCTACGAGCAGTACTTC. Its translation: CASSRLDSYEQYF. Full variable domain (rest looked up from reference TRBV14 and TRBJ2-7): EAGVTQFPSHSVIEKGQTVTLRCDPISGHDNLYWYRRVMGKEIKFLLHFVKESKQDESGMPNNRFLAERTGGTYSTLKVQPAELEDSGVYFCASSRLDSYEQYFGPGTRLTVT.

This clonotype has just a few counts. This rearrangement joins TRBV4-2 to TRBJ2-3; no definite D call. Between the trimmed V and J ends, which lost 0 bases and 2 bases, there was a span of 9 bases. CDR3 length equals 15 residues. The germline CDR1 and CDR2 sequences are LGHNA and YNFKEQ. CDR3: CASSQDRRITDTQYF. CDR3 DNA sequence: TGTGCCAGCAGCCAAGACCGTAGAATCACAGATACGCAGTATTTT.

V and J are TRBV11-2 and TRBJ2-7; 9 bases line up with TRBD1. With 6 bases clipped from V and 6 bases from J, the junction kept 12 bases outside the gene matches. The length of the CDR3 is 15 residues. Germline lookup yields CDR1 SGHAT and CDR2 FQNNGV. The CDR3 region has the DNA TGTGCCAGCAGTTCCGGGACAGGGAGTTCGGCCGAGCAGTACTTC. Amino acids: CASSSGTGSSAEQYF. The full variable domain, completed using reference TRBV11-2 and TRBJ2-7, is EAGVAQSPRYKIIEKRQSVAFWCNPISGHATLYWYQQILGQGPKLLIQFQNNGVVDDSQLPKDRFSAERLKGVDSTLKIQPAKLEDSAVYLCASSSGTGSSAEQYFGPGTRLTVT.

This clonotype was counted a few times. The chain combines TRBV10-2 with TRBJ2-1; D not resolved. With 0 bases removed from V and 1 base from J, the gap between germline ends came to 10 bases. Germline V CDR1 and CDR2: WSHSY, SAAADI. The CDR3 loop spans 16 amino acids. The CDR3 sequence: CASSESKRRSYNEQFF. CDR3 nucleotide sequence: TGCGCCAGCAGTGAGTCGAAGCGACGGTCCTACAATGAGCAGTTCTTC.

V and J are TRBV7-9 and TRBJ2-7, with D possibly TRBD2 on 5 matching bases. Germline loops: CDR1 SEHNR, CDR2 FQNEAQ (reference sequence). V was pared by 10 bases and J by 5 bases, with 15 bases between. The CDR3 has 12 amino acids. The CDR3 nucleotides read TGTGCCACCCGCACGACCGGGGACGAGCAGTACTTC. This sequence encodes CATRTTGDEQYF.

This clonotype was detected only a few times. At one end, the junction sequence differs from germline, possibly due to a read error. The chain recombines TRBV30 with TRBJ1-1, with D uncertain. The CDR3 spans 13 residues. Germline CDR1 and CDR2: GTSNPN and SVGIG (reference sequence). CDR3 nucleotide sequence: TGTGTCTGGAGTTCCCGAGTCTCAGGTGTTGTTTTCTTT. Amino acid sequence: CVWSSRVSGVVFF.

J is TRBJ1-1 and V is TRBV2, with TRBD1 matching 8 bases. This CDR3 has 16 residues. The V segment lost 10 bases and the J segment 2 bases; nucleotides outside the gene matches: 15. CDR1 is SNHLY and CDR2 is FYNNEI in the germline V gene. DNA of the CDR3: TGTGCCACCAATACGGACAGGGAAGCGGCTAACACTGAAGCTTTCTTT. Amino acids: CATNTDREAANTEAFF.

In this sample, this clonotype turned up many times. The CDR3 region has the DNA TGTGCCAGCTCACCTGAACTAGCGGGGTCCAGCTCCTACAATGAGCAGTTCTTC. It encodes CASSPELAGSSSYNEQFF. The V and J genes are TRBV18 and TRBJ2-1, with 10 bases lining up with TRBD2. Unmatched junction bases numbered 8, after V lost 3 bases and J lost 0 bases. There are 18 residues in the CDR3. Germline V lookup: CDR1 KGHSH, CDR2 LQKENI.

There are many counts of this clonotype. The chain carries TRBV5-4 and TRBJ2-1, with no clear D. The CDR3 is 15 residues long. Trimming stripped 1 base from V and 7 bases from J, with 15 bases between. Germline values: CDR1 SGHNT, CDR2 YYREEE (reference sequence). The CDR3 here is CASSLNGPLRNEQFF. The CDR3 nucleotides are TGTGCCAGCAGCTTGAATGGACCACTTAGGAATGAGCAGTTCTTC.

This clonotype showed up many times. The rearrangement joins TRBV28 to TRBJ1-4; a weak D match, TRBD1 (5 bases). The germline V and J ends were trimmed by 6 bases and 4 bases, with 12 bases remaining between them. The CDR3 length is 14 residues. Per the germline V gene, CDR1 is MDHEN and CDR2 is SYDVKM. Written as DNA, the CDR3 is TGTGCCAGCAGGGCAGGGCCTATTAATGAAAAACTGTTTTTT. This codes for CASRAGPINEKLFF.

This clonotype appeared many times. This chain uses TRBV3-1 with TRBJ2-1; TRBD2 aligns across 13 bases. The CDR3 has 20 residues. Per germline, CDR1 LGHDT and CDR2 YNNKEL (reference sequence). After removal of 5 bases from V and 5 bases from J, the junction contained 18 bases not matched to a gene. The CDR3 coding sequence is TGTGCCAGCAGCGACCGACAGGGTTGGACTAGCGGGAGCGTAAACAATGAGCAGTTCTTC. It yields the protein CASSDRQGWTSGSVNNEQFF.

This clonotype was counted only a few times. CDR3 sequence: CASSLYRQEPSTDTQYF. The CDR3 nucleotides are TGTGCCAGCAGCTTGTACCGCCAGGAACCTAGCACAGATACGCAGTATTTT. The chain recombines TRBV5-6 with TRBJ2-3, with unresolved D. V was pared by 1 base and J by 0 bases, with 15 bases between. Germline V gene data show CDR1 as SGHDT and CDR2 as YYEEEE. This CDR3 region has 17 residues.

The chain combines TRBV4-1 with TRBJ1-6, with unresolved D. CDR3 length: 16 amino acids. The germline V gene has CDR1 MGHRA and CDR2 YSYEKL. With 0 bases removed from V and 8 bases from J, the gap between germline ends came to 14 bases. The DNA of the CDR3 is TGCGCCAGCAGCCAAGATGTCCTACAGATGGATTCACCCCTCCACTTT. This encodes CASSQDVLQMDSPLHF.

This clonotype was detected many times. The V and J genes are TRBV18 and TRBJ2-1; 10 bases fit TRBD2. V was clipped by 3 bases and J by 8 bases; unmatched bases: 1. The germline CDR1 and CDR2 sequences are KGHSH and LQKENI. This CDR3 spans 13 amino acids. The chain's CDR3 is CASSPGTSDEQFF. The CDR3 DNA is TGTGCCAGCTCACCCGGGACTAGCGATGAGCAGTTCTTC.

This clonotype was observed at least ten times. This rearrangement joins TRBV12-3 or TRBV12-4 to TRBJ2-3; D unresolved. This CDR3 region has 13 residues. The ends were cut back, 6 bases at V and 0 bases at J, with 7 bases in the middle. The CDR3 region is CASRATSTDTQYF. DNA for the CDR3: TGTGCCAGCAGAGCTACTAGCACAGATACGCAGTATTTT.

This clonotype was picked up many times. V and J are TRBV25-1 and TRBJ2-1; no firm D call. Germline CDR1 is MGHDK and CDR2 is SYGVNS. CDR3 length equals 15 residues. Trimming took off 2 bases at V and 0 bases at J, with 8 bases between the two ends. Here the CDR3 DNA reads TGTGCCAGCAGTGAAGAAGGCAGCTCCTACAATGAGCAGTTCTTC. The encoded protein is CASSEEGSSYNEQFF.

This clonotype has ten or more counts. The chain links TRBV29-1 to TRBJ1-1, with D possibly TRBD1 on 5 matching bases. V lost 4 bases and J 4 bases, leaving 10 bases between the germline ends. Germline V gives CDR1 SQVTM, CDR2 ANQGSEA. The CDR3 has 12 amino acids. The CDR3 spells CSVVGGGTEAFF. In nucleotides, the CDR3 is TGCAGCGTTGTCGGTGGGGGCACTGAAGCTTTCTTT.

Ten or more counts support this clonotype. The rearrangement uses TRBV25-1 and TRBJ2-2, with 8 bases aligning to TRBD1. The CDR3 is 13 residues long. The ends lost 4 bases at V and 6 bases at J; junction bases unmatched: 1. Per the germline V gene, CDR1 is MGHDK and CDR2 is SYGVNS. CDR3 residues: CASSAQGAGELFF. The DNA of the CDR3 is TGTGCCAGCAGTGCACAGGGGGCCGGGGAGCTGTTTTTT.

This clonotype was detected many times. The chain uses TRBV5-4 and TRBJ2-7; the D is unclear. Trimming stripped 4 bases from V and 4 bases from J, with 12 bases between. This CDR3 has 13 residues. Germline loops: CDR1 SGHNT, CDR2 YYREEE (reference sequence). The CDR3, as DNA: TGTGCCAGCAGCGCCTTTAGAGATTACGAGCAGTACTTC. This sequence encodes CASSAFRDYEQYF.

This clonotype was detected many times. V is TRBV11-2 and J is TRBJ1-1; D not resolved. The CDR3 is made up of 13 amino acids. Trimming took off 3 bases at V and 1 base at J, with 6 bases between the two ends. Germline V gene data show CDR1 as SGHAT and CDR2 as FQNNGV. The CDR3 here is CASSLSENTEAFF. CDR3 sequence (DNA): TGTGCCAGCAGCTTGTCAGAGAACACTGAAGCTTTCTTT.